One and the same sample provided the 24 T cell receptor beta chains below, sequenced in a study of somatic mutations in cytotoxic T cells in rheumatoid arthritis (dated by TCRdb to about 2017). Library prep was done by the immunoSEQ multiplex PCR assay. TCRdb stores this immuneACCESS table with in-frame sequences only. Part of the clones is absent; in the studies checked, under half of the shortfall reflects unresolved V genes, and no reason is known for the rest. This sample holds approximately 14,000 clones; 60% to 75% were observed only once. The ten largest make up more than 9% of the sample. Sequencing used CD8+ T cells sorted from blood. Receptors originate from an adult with rheumatoid arthritis.

This clone is termed large (0.1 to 1%). Here the CDR3 DNA reads TGTGCCAGCAGCTCCGACTCAGGGAAAGCTTTCTTT. Residues: CASSSDSGKAFF. The chain is built from TRBV11-2 and TRBJ1-1, with D possibly TRBD1 on 5 matching bases. Germline V CDR1 and CDR2: SGHAT, FQNNGV. There are 12 residues in the CDR3. Trimming removed 4 bases at V and 9 bases at J, with 12 bases between.

The chain is built from TRBV9 and TRBJ1-1; no reliable D call. The CDR3 extends over 14 amino acids. Germline V CDR1 and CDR2: SGDLS, YYNGEE. Trimming stripped 6 bases from V and 5 bases from J, with 17 bases between. The CDR3, as DNA: TGTGCCAGCACCCCCAGGTCCCTGGGGACTGAAGCTTTCTTT. Its translation: CASTPRSLGTEAFF. The whole variable domain, filled in from reference TRBV9 and TRBJ1-1, reads DSGVTQTPKHLITATGQRVTLRCSPRSGDLSVYWYQQSLDQGLQFLIQYYNGEERAKGNILERFSAQQFPDLHSELNLSSLELGDSALYFCASTPRSLGTEAFFGQGTRLTVV.

The chain has TRBV5-4 and TRBJ1-6, with a possible D match to TRBD1 (6 bases). Germline CDR1 SGHNT, CDR2 YYREEE (reference sequence). Trimming shortened V by 5 bases and J by 6 bases, and 12 bases separated the two germline ends. The CDR3 has 14 residues. The CDR3 is CASRLQGLNSPLHF. The CDR3 nucleotides read TGTGCCAGCAGATTACAGGGACTTAATTCACCCCTCCACTTT.

This chain joins TRBV4-1 and TRBJ1-1, with TRBD1 identical over 9 bases. The CDR3 runs to 15 residues. Per germline, CDR1 MGHRA and CDR2 YSYEKL. Trimming at V came to 3 bases and at J to 5 bases, leaving 7 bases not matched to a gene. CDR3 amino acids: CASSQLGQGKTEAFF. In DNA form, the CDR3 reads TGCGCCAGCAGCCAGCTAGGACAGGGGAAAACTGAAGCTTTCTTT.

This clone was counted once. The chain recombines TRBV30 with TRBJ1-1; no clear D gene. With 3 bases removed from V and 6 bases from J, the gap between germline ends came to 11 bases. The CDR3 has 12 amino acids. CDR1 is GTSNPN, CDR2 SVGIG, per germline (reference sequence). The CDR3 sequence: CAWRELSPEAFF. As DNA, the CDR3 is TGTGCCTGGAGGGAACTTTCGCCTGAAGCTTTCTTT.

The V call is TRBV21-1, the J call TRBJ2-2. TRBV21-1 is termed a pseudogene. The CDR3 consists of 16 residues. The CDR3, as DNA: TGTGCCAGCAGCCCCCTCATAGGTCCCGAGACCGGGGAGCTGTTTTTT. This sequence encodes CASSPLIGPETGELFF.

In its sample, this clone was seen a few times. The V gene is TRBV27, the J gene TRBJ2-7, with D maybe TRBD1 (7 bases). V lost 8 bases to trimming and J lost 2 bases, with 16 bases between them. The CDR3 consists of 14 residues. The germline CDR1 and CDR2 sequences are MNHEY and SMNVEV (reference sequence). The CDR3 loop reads CASAGQTSAYEQYF. In DNA form, the CDR3 reads TGTGCCAGCGCGGGACAGACCTCTGCCTACGAGCAGTACTTC.

This rearrangement joins TRBV19 to TRBJ2-1, with TRBD1 matching over 7 bases. Germline CDR1 LNHDA, CDR2 SQIVND (reference sequence). The V and J ends lost 0 bases and 4 bases, in that order; junction bases with no gene match: 9. The CDR3 covers 17 residues. The CDR3 DNA reads as TGTGCCAGTAGTATAGATCGTGGGACAGAGAGGTACAATGAGCAGTTCTTC. Translated: CASSIDRGTERYNEQFF.

The rearrangement links TRBV18 to TRBJ1-1; D gene unclear. V lost 0 bases and J 0 bases, leaving 14 bases between the germline ends. The CDR3 sequence is 17 residues long. In germline, CDR1 is KGHSH, CDR2 LQKENI. CDR3 amino acids: CASSPPGLRSMNTEAFF. Written as DNA, the CDR3 is TGTGCCAGCTCACCACCTGGGCTGAGGTCGATGAACACTGAAGCTTTCTTT.

The chain has TRBV19 and TRBJ2-3; D ambiguous. The V end was cut by 5 bases, the J end by 4 bases, with 10 bases between. Germline CDR1 and CDR2: LNHDA and SQIVND (reference sequence). The CDR3 is 13 residues long. CDR3 residues: CASSPRTADTQYF. In DNA, the CDR3 is TGTGCCAGTAGTCCCAGGACGGCAGATACGCAGTATTTT.

The rearrangement joins TRBV5-4 to TRBJ1-5, with D possibly TRBD1 on 5 matching bases. The CDR3 runs to 14 residues. Germline loops: CDR1 SGHNT, CDR2 YYREEE (reference sequence). Trimming removed 3 bases from V and 1 base from J, with 8 bases in between. CDR3 sequence reads: CASSWAGSNQPQHF. The CDR3 nucleotides are TGTGCCAGCAGCTGGGCAGGGAGCAATCAGCCCCAGCATTTT.

The rearrangement joins TRBV27 to TRBJ1-2; TRBD1 might be the D (6 bases). Germline lookup yields CDR1 MNHEY and CDR2 SMNVEV (reference sequence). V lost 3 bases and J lost 6, with 14 bases in between. The CDR3 runs 14 residues. CDR3 amino acids: CASSFWGGPDGYTF. The CDR3 region has the DNA TGTGCCAGCAGTTTTTGGGGGGGGCCGGATGGCTACACCTTC.

This clone is labeled medium-sized. The rearrangement links TRBV13 to TRBJ1-4; no firm D call. Looked up from germline, CDR1 is PRHDT and CDR2 is FYEKMQ (reference sequence). This CDR3 spans 15 amino acids. V was clipped by 2 bases and J by 8 bases, with 15 bases between them. The CDR3 region has the DNA TGTGCCAGCAGCTTACGAGGTGCCTCTTGGGAAAAACTGTTTTTT. Translation: CASSLRGASWEKLFF. The variable domain in full, completed from reference TRBV13 and TRBJ1-4, reads AAGVIQSPRHLIKEKRETATLKCYPIPRHDTVYWYQQGPGQDPQFLISFYEKMQSDKGSIPDRFSAQQFSDYHSELNMSSLELGDSALYFCASSLRGASWEKLFFGSGTQLSVL.

In nucleotides, the CDR3 is TGTGCCAGCAGCTTAGGTCAGGGATCATTAGTCACCGGGGAGCTGTTTTTT. Amino acid sequence: CASSLGQGSLVTGELFF. This rearrangement joins TRBV7-6 to TRBJ2-2; D perhaps matches TRBD1 (5 bases). Between the trimmed V and J ends, which lost 1 base and 4 bases, there was a span of 16 bases. CDR1 is SGHVS, CDR2 FNYEAQ, per germline. The length of the CDR3 is 17 residues. The complete variable domain, with remaining parts taken from reference TRBV7-6 and TRBJ2-2, reads GAGVSQSPRYKVTKRGQDVALRCDPISGHVSLYWYRQALGQGPEFLTYFNYEAQQDKSGLPNDRFSAERPEGSISTLTIQRTEQRDSAMYRCASSLGQGSLVTGELFFGEGSRLTVL.

This chain uses TRBV4-1 with TRBJ1-2; the D gene is possibly TRBD1 (6 bases). Trimming stripped 2 bases from V and 3 bases from J, with 13 bases between. In germline, CDR1 is MGHRA, CDR2 YSYEKL. CDR3 length: 15 residues. CDR3 residues: CASSQRRGGHYGYTF. DNA of the CDR3: TGCGCCAGCAGCCAACGACGGGGGGGCCACTATGGCTACACCTTC.

The chain carries TRBV5-6 and TRBJ2-7; TRBD1 agrees at 7 bases. Germline trimming cut 0 bases from V and 1 base from J; bases unmatched to any gene: 10. This CDR3 comprises 17 residues. Germline-derived CDR1 and CDR2 are SGHDT and YYEEEE. The CDR3 DNA sequence: TGTGCCAGCAGCTTGGAGCCCGACAGGGAAATTTCCTACGAGCAGTACTTC. This encodes CASSLEPDREISYEQYF. Complete variable domain (other parts from reference TRBV5-6 and TRBJ2-7): DAGVTQSPTHLIKTRGQQVTLRCSPKSGHDTVSWYQQALGQGPQFIFQYYEEEERQRGNFPDRFSGHQFPNYSSELNVNALLLGDSALYLCASSLEPDREISYEQYFGPGTRLTVT.

The chain recombines TRBV9 with TRBJ1-2; D is unresolved. Germline CDR1 and CDR2: SGDLS and YYNGEE. Trimming removed 3 bases at V and 3 bases at J, with 12 bases between. This CDR3 is built from 14 residues. This chain's CDR3 is CASSGYRVDYGYTF. The DNA for the CDR3 is TGTGCCAGCAGCGGATACCGGGTCGACTATGGCTACACCTTC.

J is TRBJ1-5 and V is TRBV7-3; D not certain. The CDR3 loop spans 12 amino acids. The germline CDR1 and CDR2 sequences are SGHTA and FQGTGA. V lost 3 bases and J 4 bases, leaving 4 bases between the germline ends. CDR3 sequence (DNA): TGTGCCAGCAGCTTCAAGAATCAGCCCCAGCATTTT. Protein: CASSFKNQPQHF.

This clone was picked up one time. In DNA form, the CDR3 reads TGTGCCAGCAGTTCGACCCAGGGGGCAGCAGATACGCAGTATTTT. Residues: CASSSTQGAADTQYF. The gene calls are TRBV6-5 and TRBJ2-3; 8 nucleotides match TRBD1. Germline V gene lookup returns CDR1 MNHEY and CDR2 SVGAGI. This CDR3 has 15 residues. Trimming removed 4 bases from V and 4 bases from J; junction bases left unmatched: 7.

V gene TRBV13 combines with J gene TRBJ1-2; the match to TRBD1 covers 8 bases. The V gene end was trimmed by 0 bases and the J gene end by 5 bases; junction bases not matched to a gene: 8. Germline V gives CDR1 PRHDT, CDR2 FYEKMQ (reference sequence). CDR3 length: 16 residues. CDR3 region: CASSLGAPTGGYGYTF. The CDR3 DNA follows: TGTGCCAGCAGCTTAGGGGCCCCCACAGGGGGGTATGGCTACACCTTC.

The rearrangement uses TRBV4-2 and TRBJ2-1; D possibly matches TRBD1 or TRBD2 (5 bases each). The germline V gene encodes CDR1 LGHNA and CDR2 YNFKEQ. Trimming took off 1 base at V and 0 bases at J, with 13 bases between the two ends. This CDR3 spans 17 amino acids. As DNA, the CDR3 is TGTGCCAGCAGCCAAGTTGAGGGACGACTCTCCTACAATGAGCAGTTCTTC. Translation: CASSQVEGRLSYNEQFF.

This clone is a singleton in its sample. V is TRBV4-1 and J is TRBJ1-2; D call uncertain. Per germline, CDR1 MGHRA and CDR2 YSYEKL. The CDR3 has 19 amino acids. V lost 0 bases, J lost 8 bases, and 28 bases lay in between. CDR3 sequence reads: CASSQDFGGRAIRYSGYTF. Here the CDR3 DNA reads TGCGCCAGCAGCCAAGATTTCGGAGGGCGGGCCATCCGGTATTCGGGCTACACCTTC.

This chain links TRBV27 with TRBJ1-2; a possible D gene is TRBD1 (6 bases). V lost 3 bases and J lost 6, with 14 bases in between. Germline V gene sequence: CDR1 MNHEY, CDR2 SMNVEV (reference sequence). The CDR3 sequence is 14 residues long. CDR3 nucleotides: TGTGCCAGCAGTTTCGGACGGGGGCATGATGGCTACACCTTC. As protein: CASSFGRGHDGYTF.

The chain uses TRBV18 and TRBJ2-7; 7 bases are shared with TRBD1. This CDR3 region has 15 residues. Germline CDR1 and CDR2: KGHSH and LQKENI. V was clipped by 6 bases and J by 2 bases; unmatched bases: 10. In nucleotides, the CDR3 is TGTGCCAGCTCGCCCACAGGGGTATCAACCTACGAGCAGTACTTC. Translating gives CASSPTGVSTYEQYF.